The present T cell receptor (beta chain) was sequenced within a study of cytomegalovirus exposure and HLA in healthy donors (dated by TCRdb to about 2017). Concerning the study at large: According to an earlier analysis of 550 to 750 of the donors, about 179 million T cells yielded over 100 million unique TCR beta sequences and about 300 Gb of sequence data. Typing coverage differed by locus: A, B, C, DRB1 and DQB1 were typed in roughly 620-630 donors, DQA1 in about 550, DPA1 in around 580, and DPB1 in approximately 450. Using immunosequencing, the study profiled T cell repertoires from fewer than 700 subjects and related those repertoires to cytomegalovirus serostatus. Rather than drawing on any new phenotypic data, the later analysis identified candidate immune exposures from TCR beta sequences and the way those sequences occurred across donors. An early release covering 550 to 700 HLA-typed donors comprised roughly 300 gigabases of sequencing data and around 80 million unique TCR sequences. The study aimed to test whether signatures of past pathogen exposure could be identified by cataloging public T cell receptors. Class I and class II HLA loci were covered by the typing at four-digit resolution. Genome-wide SNP genotypes for about 65% of the roughly 700 donors were used in a later genetic analysis, which treated that subset as a discovery cohort. An earlier analysis of around 640 of the donors used high-throughput TCR beta sequencing to judge whether each TCR beta V gene segment behaved as functional or pseudogenic. Four to six DR-DQ haplotypes were handled as single units for association and clustering, since linkage in the cohort was strong. Among the roughly 410 genotyped donors, under 90% belonged to the genetic ancestry cluster associated with self-reported Caucasian donors. The study combined high-throughput TCR immunosequencing, statistical association of individual TCRs with disease status, and machine learning to predict cytomegalovirus infection status. Among a few hundred genotyped donors of the cohort, an average of approximately 240,000 unique TCR beta nucleotide sequences were sequenced per donor, 15% to 20% of them non-productive. Donor age, sex, ethnicity and CMV serostatus were compiled together with the repertoire data. A separate validation cohort of 100 to 150 different subjects was used in addition to the approximately 610-subject first cohort. A later analysis re-analyzed previously published TCR beta repertoires from approximately 670 donors and added high-resolution HLA genotyping to study TCR occurrence patterns. Every discovery cohort repertoire had been produced on one sequencing platform. Overall results and qualifications from the work: HLA typing was unavailable for some donors at each locus, so association tests used only the typed subset. Strong co-occurrence of HLA alleles, especially DR and DQ, made assigning TCR associations to individual alleles difficult. It was suggested by the authors that the approach could potentially be generalized to other disease states and immunological phenotypes. The only immune exposure information available for the cohort was CMV serostatus. A group of highly shared sequence variants was considered likely to be a technical artifact of the sequencing pipeline. Some IMGT-functional V segments, including TRBV6-2 and TRBV6-3, could not be distinguished by the 87-base-pair reads and were therefore excluded. In a later analysis, about 16,000 TCR beta sequences were associated with specific HLA alleles at a false discovery rate of 0.05. The classifier was reported to diagnose cytomegalovirus status with high specificity and sensitivity in both the original and validation cohorts. In an earlier analysis of several hundred of the donors, most TCR beta V segments were observed in productive rearrangements about 90% or about 30% of the time, broadly matching IMGT annotations. Most CMV-associated TCR beta chains appeared to be HLA-restricted in a later analysis, and the HLA associations seemed to be driven largely by CMV exposure. Sequencing depth was assumed to be roughly uniform across donors in the presence/absence analyses, though that assumption may not hold. A further reported finding was that TCR beta sequences accurately predicted the HLA-A and HLA-B alleles for most subjects in the first cohort. In vitro tests confirmed that a few of the cytomegalovirus-associated TCR beta chains recognize cytomegalovirus antigens. Only TCR beta chains were sequenced in this cohort, and the absence of alpha or paired-chain data limited detectable features. Correlated functional status among segregating V segments might reflect linkage disequilibrium, but an unknown experimental factor could not be ruled out. In a later genetic analysis, a missense DCLRE1C variant was associated with V-gene and J-gene trimming of TCR beta chains, and the association was replicated in an independent cohort. Across donors, most TCR sequences were observed very rarely, whereas some public TCRs were present in many individuals. The study gave a list of about 160 TCR beta chains associated with cytomegalovirus. A later analysis found that TCR association rates varied across HLA loci, with DRB1 alleles showing the most associated TCRs and HLA-C alleles the fewest. Because counts were too low, some 17 rarely observed V segments, including chromosome 9 orphons, were left out of the earlier analysis of 500 to 650 of the donors. In a later genetic analysis, fewer N-insertions in productive TCRs were reported among donors in an Asian-associated ancestry cluster than the roughly 640-donor mean. In a later analysis, several top co-occurrence clusters were reported to appear linked to parvovirus B19, influenza, CMV and Epstein-Barr virus. In a later analysis, HLA-associated TCR beta chains showed more clonal expansion and lower generation probabilities than non-associated chains that were equally common.

To prepare the library, the immunoSEQ multiplex PCR assay was applied. For the multiplex PCR, a mixture combining 60 forward primers for TCR Vbeta segments and 13 reverse primers for TCR Jbeta segments was used. A multiplex PCR assay on genomic DNA amplified the CDR3 region of rearranged TCR beta genes. The Illumina HiSeq System was used to sequence the amplified TCR beta libraries as 87-base-pair reads. In the authors' own workflow: A later analysis tallied tens of millions of unique TCR beta chains across the 600 to 700 repertoires, and around 9.9 million of those chains were shared by two or more donors. Raw reads were error-corrected and collapsed into unique sequences with a nearest-neighbor algorithm that merged closely related sequences to remove PCR and sequencing errors. To assign V, D and J gene segments, CDR3 sequences were aligned to IMGT reference sequences. For a sequence to be retained, a match of at least six nucleotides to both a V gene segment and a J gene segment was required. Rearrangements were classified as productive when the CDR3 lacked stop codons and remained in frame with V and J, and all other rearrangements were classified as non-productive. Following IMGT convention, CDR3 was defined as the stretch from the second conserved V-encoded cysteine up to the conserved J-encoded phenylalanine. In an earlier analysis of approximately 500 of the donors, sequences lacking an unambiguous match to a single V gene segment were excluded. In an earlier analysis of approximately 500 of the donors, a V segment was called functional when productive rearrangements were above 56.7%, and segregating when the standard deviation between donors exceeded 5%. A statistical classification framework was built for diagnosing cytomegalovirus status from the catalog of TCR beta chain sequences. In a later analysis, V and J genes were assigned by comparing TCR nucleotide sequences against IMGT/GENE-DB human TR gene sequences. A later analysis assigned CDR3 sequences and most-parsimonious VDJ recombination scenarios with the TCRdist pipeline. In a later analysis, each TCR beta chain was defined by its CDR3 amino acid sequence together with its V-gene family, and reads without a unique V-gene family were excluded. In a later analysis, 500 to 700 highly shared, low-generation-probability nucleotide sequences were removed to address suspected cross-contamination and a sequencing artifact. For each public chain, a later analysis derived a clonal expansion index from normalized ranks of inferred template counts within each repertoire. Generation probabilities in a later analysis came from a VDJ recombination model fitted to out-of-frame rearrangements, and those results were checked against IGoR. In a later analysis, hypergeometric tests were used to score TCR-TCR, TCR-HLA and TCR-CMV co-occurrence, with a repertoire-size bias correction applied to TCR pairs. A later analysis estimated false discovery rates by permuting HLA or CMV assignments 20 times. In a later analysis, co-occurring TCRs were grouped with DBSCAN, and TCRdist sequence similarity was added when clustering was performed within HLA-allele-positive subsets. Repertoires with fewer than 30,000 or more than 120,000 public chains, plus five repertoires with anomalous nucleotide sharing, were excluded from co-occurrence clustering. TCRdb's version of the immuneACCESS table is confined to in-frame rearrangements and falls short of the full clone set. An unresolved V gene accounts for under half of the shortfall where checked; the remainder is of unknown origin. D and trimming were read from the DNA, whereas the V and J calls and clone size are those reported in that table. For this sample the table gives over 70,000 clones, of which under 80% were detected only once. The top ten clonotypes cover 20% to 25% of the sample.

A word on this clone: Its specific antigen is unknown. Per-base quality was not reported, and no clone a single base away is much larger than it.

Trimming removed 4 bases from V and 6 bases from J; the gene matches leave 9 bases unexplained. The CDR3 spans 15 residues, from the cysteine through the phenylalanine. Only the CDR3 DNA is retained, 45 bases long and in frame from the first base. From a lookup of the germline V gene, CDR1 and CDR2 are MGHDK and SYGVNS. The cohort comprised more than 550 healthy bone marrow donors. At the time of sampling, every cohort member was nominally healthy, though immune exposures that went unrecorded were likely present. The donor tested CMV seropositive, placing the donor among the roughly 270 seropositive members of the cohort. Each donor provided a peripheral blood sample, and peripheral blood mononuclear cells were used for TCR beta sequencing. The Qiagen DNeasy Blood Extraction Kit was used to extract genomic DNA from the blood cell samples.

This clonotype was sampled from a man younger than 45 in good health and CMV-seropositive. The V and J segments used are TRBV25-1 and TRBJ2-1, and TRBD1 matches 7 of the central bases. The sample was PBMCs. DNA sequence: TGTGCCAGCAGTGGTAGACAGGGAATAGTCAATGAGCAGTTCTTC. This translates into CASSGRQGIVNEQFF. Reference TRBV25-1 and TRBJ2-1 genes cover what lies past the CDR3, so the full variable domain is EADIYQTPRYLVIGTGKKITLECSQTMGHDKMYWYQQDPGMELHLIHYSYGVNSTEKGDLSSESTVSRIRTEHFPLTLESARPSHTSQYLCASSGRQGIVNEQFFGPGTRLTVL.